The present T cell receptor beta chain was sequenced within a study of human T cells and chemical hapten exposure (dated by TCRdb to the early 2020s). About the study as a whole: For sensitization, 2% DPC in acetone was applied to a 2 cm by 2 cm area of upper inner arm skin. Patients additionally received weekly therapeutic DPC doses to the scalp throughout the approximately 25-week study period. Patch testing was done on the upper back using Finn chambers containing 0.01% DPC, and results were scored after 6 days according to International Contact Dermatitis Research Group standards. The mostly female patient cohort included alopecia areata with under or over 50% scalp involvement, alopecia totalis and alopecia universalis. Libraries were pooled for sequencing, and variation in per-sample TCR yields was attributed mainly to small differences in library volumes within the pool. The study tracked peripheral blood TCR repertoire changes in vivo during primary and secondary sensitization to the hapten diphenylcyclopropenone (DPC) in alopecia patients. Blood was sampled from patients pre-sensitization (week 0) and at 2, 6 and about 24 weeks after DPC sensitization. Blood for TCR sequencing was provided by twenty-nine alopecia patients at one to four time points (pre-sensitization, 2, 6 and 24 weeks).

This specimen's time point label, interpreted: patch test 1, 2 weeks after DPC sensitization. This specimen's treatment or condition label, interpreted: therapeutic diphenylcyclopropenone sensitization with weekly scalp DPC. At each patch-test visit, blood was drawn before the patch test was applied. Patients were eligible if aged 18 to 70, diagnosed with alopecia and judged suitable for DPC therapy, and pregnant patients were excluded. Total RNA was extracted from unfractionated whole blood collected in Tempus Blood RNA tubes. The CDR3 sequence holds 18 residues, the cysteine and phenylalanine included. Only CDR3 DNA remains: 54 bases, in frame from the first base. The germline V gene supplies CDR1 SGHRS and CDR2 YFSETQ. Germline trimming amounts to 7 bases on V and 4 bases on J, with 23 as the count of junction bases outside the gene matches. What the work shows at the level of the full study, not this receptor alone: Repeated subsampling changed both the strength of the expansion versus patch-test correlation and the threshold at which that correlation became significant. All patients had alopecia, a presumed autoimmune disease, so their immune response might differ from that of healthy individuals. No change with DPC sensitization was found in the number of TCRs above 1 in 1000 frequency, and no evidence of global repertoire structure alterations was found. Expanded TCRs formed significantly more large CDR3 similarity clusters than pre-sensitization or healthy control sets, consistent with antigen-driven responses. A positive correlation was found between the number of PT1 expanded TCRs and patch test score, with significance reached at thresholds 8, 16 and 32 but not 4.

Receptors were amplified or captured by RACE. Reads for this sample came from a NextSeq 500. Library preparation attached unique molecular identifiers to individual cDNA molecules for quantitative, reproducible TCR counting. From each blood RNA sample, both TCR alpha and TCR beta chains were sequenced. For the original study's pipeline: A median of approximately 100,000 TCRs per sample was observed, with a range of about 20,000 to 750,000. The Decombinator software suite was used to annotate V, J and CDR3 in the TCR reads. For PS versus PT1 abundance plots, all samples were subsampled to the same number of TCRs (28,000). Expanded TCRs were defined as absent before sensitization and observed at least eight times at the 2-week time point. TCRdb redid the processing of the public reads, applying fastp at Q25 and MiXCR, and retained in-frame beta chains. Rows with a matching CDR3 protein are joined into one entry that keeps the most common DNA and genes. These V and J calls derive from TCRdb rather than the authors' analysis. Across this sample there are approximately 80,000 distinct CDR3 sequences, with under 9% seen only once. 1.5% to 1.9% of the sample is taken by the ten largest.

A word on this clonotype: Its antigen has not been determined. No much larger clone exists at a distance of one base, and base qualities are not known.

The origin of this receptor is a woman in her 30s with alopecia areata. Some clones in this sample may be carry-over from other donors' samples. Material: whole blood, obtained in connection with sensitization to the hapten diphenylcyclopropenone (DPC). This chain is built from TRBV5-1 and TRBJ2-7; TRBD2 agrees with 7 junctional bases. The sequenced DNA is TGCGCCAGCTCTGCGGGGGACCTGCCTACGAGCAGGCTATACGAGCAGTACTTC. Translated, it gives CASSAGDLPTSRLYEQYF.